This TCR beta chain was recovered during a study of T cells after yellow fever vaccination. Background on the study: Preparing low-cell-number fractions relied on SMART-Seq v4 Ultra Low Input. General study findings and limits: Post-booster repertoires again held most primary-vaccination clones (roughly 96% CD4, roughly 88% CD8).

Template switching by 5'RACE produced TCR cDNA, adding a universal primer site and UMIs. MiXCR, applied by TCRdb to the 5' RACE reads, yields one record per CDR3 protein. The repertoire holds 500,000 to 650,000 distinct CDR3 sequences, about 12% seen once, with about 15% in the top ten. This clonotype was recorded a few times. Its antigen is not known. CDR1 is SGHRS and CDR2 is YFSETQ in the germline V gene. Trimming removed 6 bases at V and 2 bases at J, with 14 bases between. This CDR3 region has 14 residues. The TCR was taken from a young man who received the YFV17D yellow fever vaccine. The rearrangement uses TRBV5-1 and TRBJ1-1; D is unclear. The starting material was PBMCs, obtained on the day of the yellow fever booster vaccination. Here the CDR3 DNA reads TGCGCCAGCATCCGAGGAGGTGGAAACACTGAAGCTTTCTTT. This translates into CASIRGGGNTEAFF.